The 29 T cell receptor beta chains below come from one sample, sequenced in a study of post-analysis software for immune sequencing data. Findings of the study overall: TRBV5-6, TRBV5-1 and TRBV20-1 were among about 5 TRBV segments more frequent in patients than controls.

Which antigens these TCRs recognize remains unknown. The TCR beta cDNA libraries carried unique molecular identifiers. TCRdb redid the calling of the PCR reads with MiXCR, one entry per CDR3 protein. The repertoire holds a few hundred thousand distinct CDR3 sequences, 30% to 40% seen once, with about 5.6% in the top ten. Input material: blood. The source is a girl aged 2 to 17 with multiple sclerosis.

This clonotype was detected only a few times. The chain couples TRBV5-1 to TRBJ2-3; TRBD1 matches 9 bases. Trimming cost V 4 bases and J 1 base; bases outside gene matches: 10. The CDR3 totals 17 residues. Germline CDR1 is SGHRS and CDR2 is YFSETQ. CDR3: CASSDGQGTTGTDTQYF. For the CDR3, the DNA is TGCGCCAGCAGCGATGGACAGGGGACCACGGGCACAGATACGCAGTATTTT.

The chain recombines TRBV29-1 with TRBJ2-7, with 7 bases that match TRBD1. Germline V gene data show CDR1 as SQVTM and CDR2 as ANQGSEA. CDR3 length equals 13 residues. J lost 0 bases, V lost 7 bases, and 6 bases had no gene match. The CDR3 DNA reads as TGCAGCGGCCGGGACAGTGACTCCTACGAGCAGTACTTC. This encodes CSGRDSDSYEQYF.

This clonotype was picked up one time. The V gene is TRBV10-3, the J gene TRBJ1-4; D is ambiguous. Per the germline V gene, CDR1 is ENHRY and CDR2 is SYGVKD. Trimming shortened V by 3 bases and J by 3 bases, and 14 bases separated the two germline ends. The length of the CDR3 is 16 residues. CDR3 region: CAISEWKGAANEKLFF. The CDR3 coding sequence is TGTGCCATCAGTGAATGGAAGGGTGCGGCTAATGAAAAACTGTTTTTT.

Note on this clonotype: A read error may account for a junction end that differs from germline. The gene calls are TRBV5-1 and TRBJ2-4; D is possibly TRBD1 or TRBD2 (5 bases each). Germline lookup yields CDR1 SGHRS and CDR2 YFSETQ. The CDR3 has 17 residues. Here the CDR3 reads CASSLDDRGLAKNIQCF. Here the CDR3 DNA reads TGCGCCAGCAGCTTGGACGACAGAGGGTTAGCCAAAAACATTCAGTGCTTC.

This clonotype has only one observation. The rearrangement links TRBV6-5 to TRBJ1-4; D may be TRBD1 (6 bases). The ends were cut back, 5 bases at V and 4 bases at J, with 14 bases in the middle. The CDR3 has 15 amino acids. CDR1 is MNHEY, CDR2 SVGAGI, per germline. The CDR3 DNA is TGTGCCAGCAGTACCCTGGACAGCCTTAATGAAAAACTGTTTTTT. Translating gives CASSTLDSLNEKLFF.

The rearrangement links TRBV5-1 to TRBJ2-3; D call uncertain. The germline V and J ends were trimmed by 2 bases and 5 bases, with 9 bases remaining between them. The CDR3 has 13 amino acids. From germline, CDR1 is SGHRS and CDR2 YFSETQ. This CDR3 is CASSFRVEDTQYF. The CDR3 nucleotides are TGCGCCAGCAGCTTTAGGGTGGAAGATACGCAGTATTTT.

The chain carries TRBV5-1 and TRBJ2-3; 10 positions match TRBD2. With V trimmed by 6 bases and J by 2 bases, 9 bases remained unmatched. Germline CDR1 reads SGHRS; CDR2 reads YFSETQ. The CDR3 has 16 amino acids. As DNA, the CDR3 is TGCGCCAGCACCCGTTCTAGCGGGGGTCTCACAGATACGCAGTATTTT. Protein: CASTRSSGGLTDTQYF.

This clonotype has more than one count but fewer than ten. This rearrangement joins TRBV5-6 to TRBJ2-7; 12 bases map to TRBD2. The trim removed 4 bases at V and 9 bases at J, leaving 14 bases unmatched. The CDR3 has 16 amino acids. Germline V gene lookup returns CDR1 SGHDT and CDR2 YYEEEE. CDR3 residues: CASSPNSGLAGSGQYF. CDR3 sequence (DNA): TGTGCCAGCAGCCCAAATTCCGGACTAGCGGGGTCAGGGCAGTACTTC.

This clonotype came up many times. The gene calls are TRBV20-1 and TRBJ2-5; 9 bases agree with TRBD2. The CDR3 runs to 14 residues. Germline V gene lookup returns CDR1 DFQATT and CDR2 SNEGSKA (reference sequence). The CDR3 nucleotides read TGCAGCCCTTTAGAAAGCGGGGGGCTCGAGACCCAGTACTTC. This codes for CSPLESGGLETQYF.

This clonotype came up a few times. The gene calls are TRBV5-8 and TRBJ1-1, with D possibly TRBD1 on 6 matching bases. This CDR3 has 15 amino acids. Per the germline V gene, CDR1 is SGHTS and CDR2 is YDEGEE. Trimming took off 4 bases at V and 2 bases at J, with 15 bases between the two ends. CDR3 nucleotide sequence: TGTGCCAGCAGCCCTACTGACAGGATAAACACTGAAGCTTTCTTT. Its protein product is CASSPTDRINTEAFF.

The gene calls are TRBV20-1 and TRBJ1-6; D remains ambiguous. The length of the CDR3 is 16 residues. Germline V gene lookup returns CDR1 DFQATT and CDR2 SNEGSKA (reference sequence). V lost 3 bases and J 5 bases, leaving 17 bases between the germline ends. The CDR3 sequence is CSASPTGSRHNSPLHF. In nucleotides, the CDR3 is TGCAGTGCTAGTCCGACGGGGTCCAGGCATAATTCACCCCTCCACTTT.

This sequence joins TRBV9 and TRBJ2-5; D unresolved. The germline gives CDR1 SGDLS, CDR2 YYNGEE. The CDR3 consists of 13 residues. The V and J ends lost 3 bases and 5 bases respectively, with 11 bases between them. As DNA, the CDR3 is TGTGCCAGCAGCGCTAGGATGGGGGAGACCCAGTACTTC. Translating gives CASSARMGETQYF.

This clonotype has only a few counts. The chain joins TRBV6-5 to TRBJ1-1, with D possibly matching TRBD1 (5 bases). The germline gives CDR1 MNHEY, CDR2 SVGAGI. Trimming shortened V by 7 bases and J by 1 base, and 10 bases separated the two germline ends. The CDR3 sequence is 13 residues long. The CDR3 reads CASTSGGNTEAFF. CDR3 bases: TGTGCCAGCACTTCTGGGGGGAACACTGAAGCTTTCTTT.

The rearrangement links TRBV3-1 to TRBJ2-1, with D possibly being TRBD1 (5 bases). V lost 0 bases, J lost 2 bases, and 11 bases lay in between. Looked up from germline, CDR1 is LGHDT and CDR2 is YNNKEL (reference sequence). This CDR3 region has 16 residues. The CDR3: CASSQDGTGPYNEQFF. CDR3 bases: TGTGCCAGCAGCCAAGATGGAACAGGCCCCTACAATGAGCAGTTCTTC.

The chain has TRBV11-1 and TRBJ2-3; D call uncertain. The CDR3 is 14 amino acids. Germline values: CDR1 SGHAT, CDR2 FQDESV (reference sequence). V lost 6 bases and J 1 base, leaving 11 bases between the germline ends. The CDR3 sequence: CASRPLSGTDTQYF. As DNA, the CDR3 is TGTGCCAGCAGGCCGCTCTCAGGCACAGATACGCAGTATTTT.

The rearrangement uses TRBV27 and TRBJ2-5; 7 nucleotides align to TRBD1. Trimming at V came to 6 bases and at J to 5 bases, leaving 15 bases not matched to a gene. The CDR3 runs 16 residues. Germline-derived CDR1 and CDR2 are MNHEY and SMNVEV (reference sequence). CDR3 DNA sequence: TGTGCCAGCAGACCCCGGACAGGCCCTAACGTGGAGACCCAGTACTTC. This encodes CASRPRTGPNVETQYF.

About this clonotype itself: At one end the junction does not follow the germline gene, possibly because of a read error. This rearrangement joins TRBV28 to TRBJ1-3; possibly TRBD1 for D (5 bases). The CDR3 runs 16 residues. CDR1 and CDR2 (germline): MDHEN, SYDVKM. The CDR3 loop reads CASSPTGRVIGNTIYF. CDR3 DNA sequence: TGTGCCAGCAGCCCCACAGGTCGCGTTATTGGAAACACTATATATTTT.

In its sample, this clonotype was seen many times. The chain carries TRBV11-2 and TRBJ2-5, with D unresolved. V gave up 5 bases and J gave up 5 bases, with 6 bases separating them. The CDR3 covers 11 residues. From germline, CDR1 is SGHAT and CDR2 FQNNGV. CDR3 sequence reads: CASSRDETQYF. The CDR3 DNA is TGTGCCAGCAGCCGAGATGAGACCCAGTACTTC.

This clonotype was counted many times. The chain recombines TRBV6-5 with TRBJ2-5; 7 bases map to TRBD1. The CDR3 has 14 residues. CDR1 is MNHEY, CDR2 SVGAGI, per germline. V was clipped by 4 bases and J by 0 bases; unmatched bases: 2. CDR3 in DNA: TGTGCCAGCAGTTTAACAGGGGACCAAGAGACCCAGTACTTC. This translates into CASSLTGDQETQYF.

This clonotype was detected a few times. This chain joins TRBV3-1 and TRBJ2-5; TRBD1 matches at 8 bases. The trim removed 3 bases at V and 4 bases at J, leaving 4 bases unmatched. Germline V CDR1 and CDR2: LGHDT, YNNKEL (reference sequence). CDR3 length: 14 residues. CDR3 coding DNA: TGTGCCAGCAGCCACGAGGACAGGGCAGAGACCCAGTACTTC. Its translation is CASSHEDRAETQYF.

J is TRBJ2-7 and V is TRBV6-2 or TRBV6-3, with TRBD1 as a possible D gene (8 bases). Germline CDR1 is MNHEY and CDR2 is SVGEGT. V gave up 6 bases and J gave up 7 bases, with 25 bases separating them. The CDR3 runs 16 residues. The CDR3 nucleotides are TGTGCCAGCAGCTCGTTCCCTAGCGGACAGGGAGGGGAGCAGTACTTC. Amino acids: CASSSFPSGQGGEQYF.

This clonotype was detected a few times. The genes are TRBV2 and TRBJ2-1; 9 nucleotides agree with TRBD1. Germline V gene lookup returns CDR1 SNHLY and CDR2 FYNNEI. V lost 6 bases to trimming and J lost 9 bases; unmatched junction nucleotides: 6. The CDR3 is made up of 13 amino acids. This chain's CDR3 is CASRDTGGGEQFF. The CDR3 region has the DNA TGTGCCAGCAGGGATACAGGGGGCGGTGAGCAGTTCTTC.

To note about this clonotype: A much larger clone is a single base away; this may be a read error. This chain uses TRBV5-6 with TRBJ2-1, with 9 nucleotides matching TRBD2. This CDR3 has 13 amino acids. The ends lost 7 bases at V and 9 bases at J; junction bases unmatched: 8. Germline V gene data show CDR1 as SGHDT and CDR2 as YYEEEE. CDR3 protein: CASGQRGVCEQFF. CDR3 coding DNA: TGTGCCAGCGGCCAGCGGGGGGTGTGTGAGCAGTTCTTC.

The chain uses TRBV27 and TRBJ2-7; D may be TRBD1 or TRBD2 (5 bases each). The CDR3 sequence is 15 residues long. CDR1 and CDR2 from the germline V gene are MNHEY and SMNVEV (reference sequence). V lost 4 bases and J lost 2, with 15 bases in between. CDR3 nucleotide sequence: TGTGCCAGCAGTTCGCCGGGACGGAGCACCTACGAGCAGTACTTC. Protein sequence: CASSSPGRSTYEQYF.

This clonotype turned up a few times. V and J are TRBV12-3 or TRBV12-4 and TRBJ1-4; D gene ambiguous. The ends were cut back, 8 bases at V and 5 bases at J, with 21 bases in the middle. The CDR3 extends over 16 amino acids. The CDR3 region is CASCIMTGPLNEKLFF. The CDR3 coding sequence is TGTGCCAGCTGTATTATGACCGGGCCTCTGAATGAAAAACTGTTTTTT.

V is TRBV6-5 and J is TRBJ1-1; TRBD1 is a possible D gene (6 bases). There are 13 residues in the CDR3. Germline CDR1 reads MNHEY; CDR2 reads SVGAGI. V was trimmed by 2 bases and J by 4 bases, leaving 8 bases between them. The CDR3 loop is CASSYAGVTEAFF. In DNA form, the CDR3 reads TGTGCCAGCAGTTACGCAGGGGTCACTGAAGCTTTCTTT.

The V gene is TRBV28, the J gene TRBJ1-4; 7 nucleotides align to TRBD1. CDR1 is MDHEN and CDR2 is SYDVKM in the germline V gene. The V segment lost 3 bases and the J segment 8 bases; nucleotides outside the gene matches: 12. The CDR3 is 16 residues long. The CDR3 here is CASSFLSTGFREKLFF. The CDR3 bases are TGTGCCAGCAGTTTCCTTTCGACAGGGTTTCGGGAAAAACTGTTTTTT.

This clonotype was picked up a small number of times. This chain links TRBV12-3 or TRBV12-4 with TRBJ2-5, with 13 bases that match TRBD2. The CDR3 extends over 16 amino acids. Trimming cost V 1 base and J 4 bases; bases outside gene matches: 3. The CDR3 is CASSLGTSGGGETQYF. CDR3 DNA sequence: TGTGCCAGCAGTTTAGGGACTAGCGGGGGAGGAGAGACCCAGTACTTC.

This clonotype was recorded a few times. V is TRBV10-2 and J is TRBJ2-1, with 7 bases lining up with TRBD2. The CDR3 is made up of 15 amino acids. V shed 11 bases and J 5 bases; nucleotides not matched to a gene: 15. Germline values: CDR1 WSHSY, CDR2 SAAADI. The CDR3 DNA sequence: TGCGCCGGGGGGGATAGACTAGCAAGGGACAATGAGCAGTTCTTC. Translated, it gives CAGGDRLARDNEQFF.